Each of the 23 T cell receptor beta chains below was sequenced from the same sample in a study of monozygotic twins with inflammatory bowel disease. TCRdb reprocessed the 5' RACE reads, with one entry per CDR3 protein and no DNA. The sample's table shows about 380,000 distinct CDR3 sequences. The sequenced sample was blood. The receptors derive from a human donor with ulcerative colitis or Crohn's disease, or a healthy co-twin of an affected twin (not recorded which).

The gene calls are TRBV30 and TRBJ1-5. CDR3 length equals 14 residues. Germline V gene sequence: CDR1 GTSNPN, CDR2 SVGIG (reference sequence). The CDR3 here is CAWRLAGSNQPQHF.

The rearrangement links TRBV20-1 to TRBJ1-5. In germline, CDR1 is DFQATT, CDR2 SNEGSKA (reference sequence). CDR3 size: 17 residues. Here the CDR3 reads CSARDFSVTLSNQPQHF.

V usage is TRBV25-1 and J usage is TRBJ2-3; TCRdb picks TRBD1, but there is no DNA to check that call. This CDR3 is built from 15 residues. Germline V gene sequence: CDR1 MGHDK, CDR2 SYGVNS. The CDR3: CASSEYGGVTNTQYF.

The rearrangement uses TRBV20-1 and TRBJ1-2. This CDR3 comprises 13 residues. Germline lookup yields CDR1 DFQATT and CDR2 SNEGSKA (reference sequence). The CDR3 reads CSARDPLWYGYTF.

The chain employs TRBV28 and TRBJ2-7. The CDR3 is 14 residues long. The germline CDR1 and CDR2 sequences are MDHEN and SYDVKM. This CDR3 is CASRGDGTPHEQYF.

The rearrangement links TRBV30 to TRBJ1-6. The CDR3 runs to 13 residues. Germline assignment: CDR1 GTSNPN and CDR2 SVGIG (reference sequence). CDR3 loop: CAWSLGAGPPLHF.

This chain connects TRBV29-1 to TRBJ1-1; the TRBD1 assignment by TCRdb is unverifiable without DNA. The V gene's germline CDR1 is SQVTM and CDR2 ANQGSEA. This CDR3 is 12 amino acids long. The CDR3: CSVDYRGTEAFF.

V is TRBV11-1 and J is TRBJ1-2; the TCRdb call, TRBD1, lacks DNA for checking. This CDR3 spans 15 amino acids. Germline V gene data show CDR1 as SGHAT and CDR2 as FQDESV (reference sequence). The CDR3 loop is CASSPRDRAFYGYTF.

The V gene is TRBV28, the J gene TRBJ2-4; TCRdb proposes TRBD1, but this gene call is untestable without DNA. The CDR3 has 15 residues. Looked up from germline, CDR1 is MDHEN and CDR2 is SYDVKM. The CDR3 reads CASSPLWGAGNIQYF.

The rearrangement uses TRBV5-1 and TRBJ1-6; TCRdb designates TRBD1, a call that cannot be tested without DNA. CDR3 length: 17 residues. Per germline, CDR1 SGHRS and CDR2 YFSETQ. This CDR3 reads CASSLGAGTRPDSPLHF.

This chain uses TRBV20-1 with TRBJ2-7; with no DNA, the TCRdb D assignment of TRBD2 cannot be verified. The CDR3 consists of 16 residues. Germline V CDR1 and CDR2: DFQATT, SNEGSKA (reference sequence). CDR3 in amino acids: CSARDQFGTHTYEQYF.

V is TRBV5-1 and J is TRBJ1-2; as DNA is missing, the TRBD1 call by TCRdb cannot be tested. The CDR3 has 14 amino acids. CDR1 is SGHRS, CDR2 YFSETQ, per germline. CDR3 region: CASSRDTNNYGYTF. Full variable domain (outside the CDR3, taken from reference TRBV5-1 and TRBJ1-2): KAGVTQTPRYLIKTRGQQVTLSCSPISGHRSVSWYQQTPGQGLQFLFEYFSETQRNKGNFPGRFSGRQFSNSRSEMNVSTLELGDSALYLCASSRDTNNYGYTFGSGTRLTVV.

The V and J genes are TRBV5-4 and TRBJ2-5; TCRdb indicates TRBD2, and absent DNA this call remains unverified. CDR1 is SGHNT, CDR2 YYREEE, per germline (reference sequence). This CDR3 has 14 amino acids. CDR3 loop: CASSPLEIQETQYF. The entire variable domain, with the rest obtained from reference TRBV5-4 and TRBJ2-5, is as follows: ETGVTQSPTHLIKTRGQQVTLRCSSQSGHNTVSWYQQALGQGPQFIFQYYREEENGRGNFPPRFSGLQFPNYSSELNVNALELDDSALYLCASSPLEIQETQYFGPGTRLLVL.

This chain connects TRBV5-1 to TRBJ1-1; TCRdb proposes TRBD1, but this gene call is untestable without DNA. The CDR3 spans 14 residues. The V gene's germline CDR1 is SGHRS and CDR2 YFSETQ. CDR3 protein: CASSIQGAPSEAFF.

V is TRBV7-9 and J is TRBJ2-2; TCRdb names TRBD2, which stays unverified in the absence of DNA. Germline assignment: CDR1 SEHNR and CDR2 FQNEAQ (reference sequence). The CDR3 has 13 residues. The CDR3 is CASTRQAGGELFF. Full variable domain (missing parts from reference TRBV7-9 and TRBJ2-2): DTGVSQNPRHKITKRGQNVTFRCDPISEHNRLYWYRQTLGQGPEFLTYFQNEAQLEKSRLLSDRFSAERPKGSFSTLEIQRTEQGDSAMYLCASTRQAGGELFFGEGSRLTVL.

The CDR3 protein is CASSYGTSGGGTDTQYF. The chain uses TRBV6-5 and TRBJ2-3; the D call from TCRdb, TRBD2, cannot be confirmed without DNA. The V gene's germline CDR1 is MNHEY and CDR2 SVGAGI. There are 17 residues in the CDR3.

The rearrangement links TRBV4-3 to TRBJ1-2. The CDR3 covers 14 residues. Germline V gene lookup returns CDR1 LGHNA and CDR2 YSLEER. The CDR3 reads CASSQGGGNYGYTF.

The V call is TRBV6-1, the J call TRBJ2-7; TCRdb's D gene call, TRBD1, goes unchecked for lack of DNA. This CDR3 is 15 amino acids long. CDR1 MNHNS and CDR2 SASEGT come from the germline V gene. CDR3 amino acids: CASRQAGTGYGEQYF.

The chain has TRBV7-2 and TRBJ1-2; TCRdb's D gene call, TRBD1, goes unchecked for lack of DNA. Germline V lookup: CDR1 SGHTA, CDR2 FQGNSA. CDR3 length equals 13 residues. CDR3 sequence reads: CASSGQGRNGYTF.

The chain couples TRBV7-2 to TRBJ1-2; TCRdb designates TRBD1, a call that cannot be tested without DNA. The germline V gene encodes CDR1 SGHTA and CDR2 FQGNSA. The CDR3 runs to 13 residues. Here the CDR3 reads CASSQGQIEGYTF.

The rearrangement uses TRBV4-3 and TRBJ2-3; TCRdb outputs TRBD2, but without DNA this stays unchecked. Germline loops: CDR1 LGHNA, CDR2 YSLEER. CDR3 size: 17 residues. The CDR3 is CASSQVSSGGATDTQYF.

The chain employs TRBV7-2 and TRBJ2-7. From germline, CDR1 is SGHTA and CDR2 FQGNSA. The length of the CDR3 is 16 residues. This CDR3 reads CASSSDGLARSYEQYF.

This chain joins TRBV30 and TRBJ2-5; TCRdb gives TRBD1 as the D gene, but with no DNA this cannot be confirmed. Per the germline V gene, CDR1 is GTSNPN and CDR2 is SVGIG (reference sequence). This CDR3 has 15 amino acids. CDR3 region: CAWSPVKQGRETQYF. The variable domain in full, completed from reference TRBV30 and TRBJ2-5, reads SQTIHQWPATLVQPVGSPLSLECTVEGTSNPNLYWYRQAAGRGLQLLFYSVGIGQISSEVPQNLSASRPQDRQFILSSKKLLLSDSGFYLCAWSPVKQGRETQYFGPGTRLLVL.